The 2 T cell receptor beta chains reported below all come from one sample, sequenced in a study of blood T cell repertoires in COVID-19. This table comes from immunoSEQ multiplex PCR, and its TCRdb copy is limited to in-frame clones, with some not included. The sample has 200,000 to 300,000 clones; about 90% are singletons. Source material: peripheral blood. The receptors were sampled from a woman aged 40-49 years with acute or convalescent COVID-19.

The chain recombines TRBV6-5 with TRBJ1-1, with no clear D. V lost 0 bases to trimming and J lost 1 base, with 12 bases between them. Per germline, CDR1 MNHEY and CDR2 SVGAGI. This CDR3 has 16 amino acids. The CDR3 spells CASSYSRGLRNTEAFF. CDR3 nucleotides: TGTGCCAGCAGTTACTCGAGAGGGTTGCGGAACACTGAAGCTTTCTTT.

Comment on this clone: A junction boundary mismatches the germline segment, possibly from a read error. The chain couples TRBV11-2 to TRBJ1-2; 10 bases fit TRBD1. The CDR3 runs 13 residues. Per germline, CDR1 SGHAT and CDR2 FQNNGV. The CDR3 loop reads CASNPDRGLSGSF. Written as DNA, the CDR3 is TGTGCCAGCAACCCGGACAGGGGGTTATCGGGGTCATTC.